The source of this TCR beta chain is a study of control samples from healthy donors and cancer patients. Profiling relied on immunoSEQ multiplex PCR, and the TCRdb table lists in-frame clones only, not all of them. This table holds roughly 200,000 clones, 91% found once. The CDR3 is made up of 19 amino acids. Looked up from germline, CDR1 is LGHDT and CDR2 is YNNKEL (reference sequence). V lost 3 bases and J lost 5; bases outside the gene matches: 16. The sequenced sample consisted of blood. The rearrangement joins TRBV3-1 (or the pseudogene TRBV3-2) to TRBJ2-5, with 12 bases matching TRBD2. This sequence was found in a man aged 25 to 45 in good health. The DNA for the CDR3 is TGTGCCAGCAGCCAGGGGCACCCTAGCGGGGGGGCTTTAAGGGAGACCCAGTACTTC. It codes for CASSQGHPSGGALRETQYF.